The clone carrying this TCR beta chain was recorded a few times. The CDR3 contains 15 residues. Per the germline V gene, CDR1 is SGHRS and CDR2 is YFSETQ. V was clipped by 0 bases and J by 5 bases; unmatched bases: 4. The data were taken from a study of identical twins. TCRdb reprocessed the 5' RACE reads with MiXCR, giving one entry per CDR3 protein. The repertoire holds around 300,000 distinct CDR3 sequences, with under 9.5% as singletons. The sample was also linked to a second study, of yellow fever vaccine responses in identical twins.

This chain links TRBV5-1 with TRBJ2-1; TRBD1 agrees at 8 bases. The sequenced material came from memory (CD45RO+) T cells sorted from blood. The clonotype comes from a woman aged 18-30 years in good health. CDR3 coding DNA: TGCGCCAGCAGCTTGGTCCAGGGGGCTAACAATGAGCAGTTCTTC. Amino acid sequence: CASSLVQGANNEQFF.